The T cell receptor beta chain under discussion was sequenced for a study of patients and donors after allogeneic stem cell transplantation (dated by TCRdb to about 2020). Library preparation used RT-PCR. These reads were obtained on a NextSeq 550. TCRdb trimmed public reads at Q25 via fastp, called clones via MiXCR and kept in-frame beta chains. Rows are unified per CDR3 protein, each entry keeping the most common DNA and genes. The sample table lists 800,000 to 1,000,000 distinct CDR3 sequences, over 15% of them with a count of one. 5% to 7.5% of the sample comes from the top ten. Trimming at the junction amounts to 5 bases on V and 4 bases on J, and the germline ends lie 18 bases apart. Its CDR3 holds 16 amino acids, cysteine through phenylalanine. The CDR3 DNA has 48 bases and is translated from base 1. From a lookup of the germline V gene, CDR1 and CDR2 are SGHRS and YFSETQ. Worth noting for this clonotype: No cognate antigen has been identified for it. No clone much larger than this one lies a single base away; base qualities are absent.

The receptor's source is a human donor who was either an allogeneic HSCT recipient or a stem cell or donor lymphocyte infusion donor (not recorded which). It is not recorded whose cells these are; they may come from a transplant donor. Sequencing used blood, either unsorted or a sorted T cell fraction (not recorded which). The chain employs TRBV5-1 and TRBJ2-2; the D match is possibly TRBD1 or TRBD2, with 5 bases aligned in each. The CDR3 has the sequence CASRIQSGPTTGELFF. The sequence in DNA is TGCGCCAGCAGGATCCAGTCGGGGCCTACCACCGGGGAGCTGTTTTTT.